This record concerns one T cell receptor (beta chain) sequence. Just one base apart from a much larger clone, this may be a read error. This same CDR3 is encoded by further DNA sequences in the sample. These data are taken from a study of shared clonotypes between healthy human individuals. DNA input for the unsorted PBMC replicate PCRs was 250 to 300 ng, 25,000 to 30,000 T cell genomes. Assay: immunoSEQ multiplex PCR; the TCRdb copy retains only in-frame clones and omits some. The profile covers around 440,000 clones, with approximately 77% appearing a single time and more than 10% taken by the ten largest. CDR3 length: 14 residues. Trimming took 5 bases from V and 2 from J, leaving 10 bases between them. The germline V gene encodes CDR1 SGHAT and CDR2 FQDESV (reference sequence).

The clonotype was recovered from a woman in her thirties or forties in good health. Some clones in this sample may be carry-over from other donors' samples. The sample was PBMCs. The J gene is TRBJ2-1, the V gene TRBV11-1; the D gene is possibly TRBD2 (5 bases). In nucleotides, the CDR3 is TGTGCCAGCAGCCCCTGGAGGACCTACAATGAGCAGTTCTTC. Protein product: CASSPWRTYNEQFF.